This is a list of T cell receptor beta chains from one sample in a study of a mutant IDH1 vaccine in newly diagnosed glioma. These receptors' targets are unknown. Measured with immunoSEQ multiplex PCR; TCRdb has only the in-frame clones, and not every one. The data contain about 42,000 clones, about 80% of them seen just once; the ten biggest clones take up roughly 5.5%. The sequencing here drew on PBMCs, taken from a glioma patient whose treatment included an IDH1 peptide vaccine. These receptors were collected from a woman aged 45-65 years with glioma. CDR3s include the opening cysteine and the closing phenylalanine or tryptophan. Fields, in order: D gene, V gene, CDR3 protein. A D gene is named only where the DNA matches it firmly.

TRBD1	TRBV6-1	CASIRAGGLEKLFF
.	TRBV6-5	CASSYSGGAAFF
.	TRBV9	CASSVETPDTQYF
.	TRBV7-2	CASRRGDGNEKLFF
.	TRBV5-4	CASSQTPTEAFF
.	TRBV7-2	CASSPQPGGYEKLFF
.	TRBV28	CASSFNEKLFF
.	TRBV7-6	CASSLSEERTYEQYF
.	TRBV30	CAWNGQVQETQYF
.	TRBV5-1	CASSQDRNTEAFF
.	TRBV10-3	CATTHRDSYNSPLHF
TRBD1	TRBV19	CASRDRELNSPLHF
.	TRBV7-2	CASSLGWGNNQPQHF
.	TRBV6-6	CASSYSSDEQYF
.	TRBV11-3	CASSSRDMNTEAFF
TRBD2	TRBV10-3	CAISGLAGGIGTDTQYF
TRBD1	TRBV6-5	CASSPDRGNQPQHF
TRBD1	TRBV4-3	CASSQVHWDRGRSYNSPLHF
.	TRBV27	CASSLAGSNTEAFF
.	TRBV2	CASSQTFLSGNTIYF
.	TRBV27	CASSPWTELNTEAFF
.	TRBV2	CASSVGDEQFF
.	TRBV6-1	CASSDRVMGTEAFF
.	TRBV5-6	CASSLGQVPRNTIYF
TRBD1	TRBV19	CASSVLSGTGGAGTEAFF
.	TRBV7-2	CASSLGDEQYF
TRBD1	TRBV9	CASSVSVDLRGRVGLHF
.	TRBV10-3	CAIRGDGVTEAFF
.	TRBV6-5	CASSKLNTEAFF
.	TRBV6-5	CASRSGANVLTF
.	TRBV6-1	CASTLTGYGYTF
TRBD2	TRBV12-5	CASGGSGGVYSDEQYF
.	TRBV5-1	CASSKGGSNQPQHF
.	TRBV19	CASSIDLSDTIYF
TRBD1	TRBV30	CAWRGGTANSPLHF
.	TRBV15	CATSRDLGVYVGYTF
TRBD1	TRBV5-1	CASSPYDRGSYEQYF
.	TRBV29-1	CSVVLRETQYF
TRBD2	TRBV4-1	CASSHSLAGKETQYF
TRBD1	TRBV6-1	CASSADRDQPQHF
TRBD1	TRBV4-1	CASSQALDRGYEQYF
.	TRBV9	CASSGNREGGNEQFF
.	TRBV5-4	CASSALGSGNTIYF
.	TRBV29-1	CSVEVRSYEQYF